This T cell receptor beta chain was sequenced in a study of T cells in localized non-small cell lung cancer. Notes on the study in general: Patients showing higher blood T cell density tended to see longer overall survival. Adjacent lung had a median roughly 53 of the 100 largest tumor clones. Uninvolved adjacent lung had higher T cell clonality than tumor and all other tissues.

The CDR3 is 16 amino acids. Per the germline V gene, CDR1 is LNHDA and CDR2 is SQIVND (reference sequence). V lost 5 bases and J lost 6; bases outside the gene matches: 8. Sequenced by immunoSEQ multiplex PCR; TCRdb stores in-frame clones only, minus some. The table includes several hundred clones, around 23% detected once. This clone was counted a few times. The antigen is not known. The starting material was normal lung tissue next to the tumor, obtained before any cancer treatment. The chain links TRBV19 to TRBJ2-1, with 12 bases that match TRBD2. The TCR sequence derives from a woman aged 40-75 years with stage III lung adenocarcinoma. The CDR3 spells CASSANTGLAGNEQFF. The CDR3 region has the DNA TGTGCCAGTAGTGCAAATACGGGACTAGCGGGCAATGAGCAGTTCTTC.